This TCR beta chain is from a study of T cell changes during pregnancy in multiple sclerosis. Libraries were prepared by immunoSEQ multiplex PCR; TCRdb keeps only in-frame clonotypes and omits some of them. This table holds tens of thousands of clones, around 92% found once. Per germline, CDR1 WSHSY and CDR2 SAAADI. Trimming cost V 0 bases and J 6 bases; bases outside gene matches: 6. CDR3 length: 16 residues. This clone was detected only once. The sequencing used CD8+ T cells from peripheral blood mononuclear cells, collected after pregnancy. This TCR came from a female donor with multiple sclerosis, enrolled in a pregnancy study. The rearrangement joins TRBV10-2 to TRBJ2-2, with TRBD1 identical over 8 bases. The CDR3 reads CASSESRTGSSGELFF. The DNA of the CDR3 is TGCGCCAGCAGTGAGTCAAGGACAGGGTCCTCCGGGGAGCTGTTTTTT.